One sample yielded the 7 T cell receptor beta chains listed below, sequenced in a study of patients and donors after allogeneic stem cell transplantation. TCRdb analysed the RT-PCR reads with MiXCR anew, one entry per CDR3 protein. Of approximately 7,600 distinct CDR3 sequences detected, 9.5% to 13% appear once; the ten largest clones hold 52%. What was sequenced was blood, either unsorted or a sorted T cell fraction (not recorded which). All receptors come from a human donor who was either an allogeneic HSCT recipient or a stem cell or donor lymphocyte infusion donor (not recorded which). It is not recorded whose cells these are; they may come from a transplant donor.

The sample holds many counts of this clonotype. The chain uses TRBV5-5 and TRBJ2-1; 7 nucleotides agree with TRBD1. The germline V gene encodes CDR1 SGHKS and CDR2 YYEKEE (reference sequence). The CDR3 consists of 14 residues. The trim removed 4 bases at V and 5 bases at J, leaving 6 bases unmatched. Here the CDR3 DNA reads TGTGCCAGCAGCCCTCGACAGGGAGACAATGAGCAGTTCTTC. Its protein product is CASSPRQGDNEQFF.

There are many counts of this clonotype. In DNA form, the CDR3 reads TGCGCCAGACATGTGACAGGGGATCAGGACACTGAAGCTTTCTTT. Translation: CARHVTGDQDTEAFF. The chain links TRBV4-1 to TRBJ1-1, with TRBD1 identical over 8 bases. After removal of 9 bases from V and 3 bases from J, the junction contained 12 bases not matched to a gene. This CDR3 has 15 amino acids. CDR1 and CDR2 from the germline V gene are MGHRA and YSYEKL.

In this sample, this clonotype turned up many times. V is TRBV12-3 or TRBV12-4 and J is TRBJ1-5; possible D gene TRBD1, 6 bases. V lost 2 bases, J lost 1 base, and 9 bases lay in between. CDR3 length: 15 residues. The CDR3 region is CASSLQGSSNQPQHF. The DNA of the CDR3 is TGTGCCAGCAGTTTACAGGGGAGCAGCAATCAGCCCCAGCATTTT.

This clonotype was seen many times. V usage is TRBV5-1 and J usage is TRBJ1-1; 7 bases align to TRBD1. The CDR3 has 13 residues. The V gene end was trimmed by 0 bases and the J gene end by 9 bases; junction bases not matched to a gene: 5. Germline loops: CDR1 SGHRS, CDR2 YFSETQ. Here the CDR3 DNA reads TGCGCCAGCAGCTTGGGCCCGGGACAGCAAGCTTTCTTT. Its protein product is CASSLGPGQQAFF.

J is TRBJ2-5 and V is TRBV12-5; D is possibly TRBD1 (6 bases). Germline values: CDR1 LGHNT, CDR2 FRNRAP. V gave up 4 bases and J gave up 2 bases, with 11 bases separating them. CDR3 length: 14 amino acids. CDR3 nucleotide sequence: TGTGCTAGTGGTTCAGGACAGCCACAAGAGACCCAGTACTTC. Its translation: CASGSGQPQETQYF. Full variable domain (remainder filled in from reference TRBV12-5 and TRBJ2-5): DARVTQTPRHKVTEMGQEVTMRCQPILGHNTVFWYRQTMMQGLELLAYFRNRAPLDDSGMPKDRFSAEMPDATLATLKIQPSEPRDSAVYFCASGSGQPQETQYFGPGTRLLVL.

This clonotype was detected many times. The V and J genes are TRBV27 and TRBJ1-1; tentatively, D is TRBD1 (5 bases). The V gene lost 4 bases and the J gene lost 5 bases, with 11 bases spanning the gap. Germline-derived CDR1 and CDR2 are MNHEY and SMNVEV (reference sequence). This CDR3 has 13 residues. The CDR3 sequence is CASSSREGTEAFF. In DNA, the CDR3 is TGTGCCAGCAGTTCCAGGGAAGGGACTGAAGCTTTCTTT.

This clonotype was detected many times. The V call is TRBV25-1, the J call TRBJ1-2; D ambiguous. CDR1 is MGHDK and CDR2 is SYGVNS in the germline V gene. The ends were cut back, 5 bases at V and 3 bases at J, with 10 bases in the middle. The CDR3 extends over 13 amino acids. The DNA of the CDR3 is TGTGCCAGCAGTCTCGGGCTTCACTATGGCTACACCTTC. Residues: CASSLGLHYGYTF.